Below are 30 T cell receptor beta chains sequenced from a single sample in a study of prognosis after radiotherapy for stage I lung cancer. Amplicons of TCR beta CDR3 were generated from genomic DNA by two-round multiplex PCR. Primers specific to each TRBV and TRBJ gene drove first-round PCR. TCRdb analysed the multiplex PCR reads with MiXCR anew, one entry per CDR3 protein. The profile shows around 59,000 distinct CDR3 sequences, 26% of them singletons. Sequenced here: PBMCs, sampled before or after stereotactic body radiation therapy (not recorded which). These receptors were obtained from a donor aged 50 or older with non-small cell lung cancer.

In this sample, this clonotype turned up many times. The V call is TRBV20-1, the J call TRBJ1-4; D gene unclear. CDR3 length: 11 residues. V gave up 3 bases and J gave up 8 bases, with 7 bases separating them. Germline CDR1 DFQATT, CDR2 SNEGSKA (reference sequence). CDR3 loop: CSAREEEKLFF. The CDR3 DNA follows: TGCAGTGCTAGGGAGGAGGAAAAACTGTTTTTT.

This clonotype was seen at least ten times. The chain recombines TRBV20-1 with TRBJ2-5; TRBD1 agrees at 7 bases. J lost 2 bases, V lost 2 bases, and 2 bases had no gene match. This CDR3 has 13 amino acids. Germline assignment: CDR1 DFQATT and CDR2 SNEGSKA (reference sequence). The CDR3 DNA is TGCAGTGCTAGACGGGGACAGCAAGAGACCCAGTACTTC. Encoded protein: CSARRGQQETQYF.

This chain uses TRBV6-2 or TRBV6-3 with TRBJ2-2, with D hard to call. CDR1 is MNHEY, CDR2 SVGEGT, per germline. V gave up 2 bases and J gave up 14 bases, with 21 bases separating them. The CDR3 is made up of 15 amino acids. DNA of the CDR3: TGTGCCAGCAGTTACCGCCCCGGGTCATCCGGGTATCTGTTTTTT. Its protein is CASSYRPGSSGYLFF.

This clonotype was recorded at least ten times. The chain recombines TRBV6-1 with TRBJ1-2, with 10 positions matching TRBD1. The CDR3 spans 13 residues. Trimming took 6 bases from V and 4 from J; bases not matched to a gene: 2. Germline CDR1 and CDR2: MNHNS and SASEGT. CDR3 sequence reads: CASSRDRGYGYTF. The CDR3 nucleotides read TGTGCCAGCAGCCGGGACAGGGGCTATGGCTACACCTTC.

This clonotype was seen ten or more times. The J gene is TRBJ1-2, the V gene TRBV5-1; 9 bases fit TRBD1. Germline V CDR1 and CDR2: SGHRS, YFSETQ. CDR3 length equals 15 residues. Trimming cost V 4 bases and J 4 bases; bases outside gene matches: 8. The CDR3 is CASSQDRGRGYGYTF. As DNA, the CDR3 is TGCGCCAGCAGCCAGGACAGGGGCAGGGGCTATGGCTACACCTTC. Drawing the rest from reference TRBV5-1 and TRBJ1-2, the complete variable domain is KAGVTQTPRYLIKTRGQQVTLSCSPISGHRSVSWYQQTPGQGLQFLFEYFSETQRNKGNFPGRFSGRQFSNSRSEMNVSTLELGDSALYLCASSQDRGRGYGYTFGSGTRLTVV.

This clonotype was detected ten times or more. The rearrangement links TRBV28 to TRBJ1-3; D not resolved. This CDR3 region has 12 residues. Germline values: CDR1 MDHEN, CDR2 SYDVKM. V was cut by 5 bases and J by 3 bases, with 5 bases left in between. Written as DNA, the CDR3 is TGTGCCAGCAGTACGGGTGGAAACACCATATATTTT. Translating gives CASSTGGNTIYF.

With respect to this clonotype: At one of its ends the junction is not consistent with the germline gene, which may arise from a read error. The J gene is TRBJ2-7, the V gene TRBV6-1; no firm D call. Germline V gene lookup returns CDR1 MNHNS and CDR2 SASEGT. This CDR3 is built from 11 residues. The CDR3 bases are TGTGCCAGCACCGATTTTTACGATCAGTACTTC. Amino acids: CASTDFYDQYF.

This clonotype was seen only a few times. The rearrangement links TRBV7-2 to TRBJ2-4, with D hard to call. The CDR3 consists of 16 residues. Deletions cut 5 bases from V and 0 bases from J, with 14 bases between. Germline-derived CDR1 and CDR2 are SGHTA and FQGNSA. The CDR3 DNA is TGTGCCAGCAGCCCCGGACGCGGTATAGCCAAAAACATTCAGTACTTC. Its protein product is CASSPGRGIAKNIQYF.

Ten or more counts support this clonotype. This chain uses TRBV11-1 with TRBJ1-2; 8 bases agree with TRBD1. The germline CDR1 and CDR2 sequences are SGHAT and FQDESV (reference sequence). The CDR3 consists of 18 residues. With V trimmed by 3 bases and J by 7 bases, 19 bases remained unmatched. The CDR3 DNA sequence: TGTGCCAGCAGCTTGGCGCGCGTTTTACAGGGGGTTCTCGGTGGCTACACCTTC. Protein product: CASSLARVLQGVLGGYTF.

This clonotype was detected only once. This could be a read error, since a much larger clone is one nucleotide away. The chain is built from TRBV4-1 and TRBJ1-2; 9 bases map to TRBD1. Germline CDR1 is MGHRA and CDR2 is YSYEKL. The V and J ends lost 1 base and 3 bases, in that order; junction bases with no gene match: 3. CDR3 length equals 15 residues. The CDR3 DNA follows: TGCGCCAGCAGCCAAGTAGACAGGGGGTACTATGGCTACACCTTC. Translation: CASSQVDRGYYGYTF.

Many counts were recorded for this clonotype. The V call is TRBV20-1, the J call TRBJ2-7, with 10 bases lining up with TRBD2. This CDR3 is built from 14 residues. Germline-derived CDR1 and CDR2 are DFQATT and SNEGSKA (reference sequence). The J segment lost 2 bases and the V segment lost 6 bases, leaving 7 bases of the junction unmatched. CDR3 DNA sequence: TGCAGTGCGAAAACTAGCGGGGCGACCTACGAGCAGTACTTC. Its protein product is CSAKTSGATYEQYF.

This clonotype was counted between two and nine times. This sequence joins TRBV7-2 and TRBJ2-3, with TRBD1 as a possible D gene (8 bases). The CDR3 runs 15 residues. Germline CDR1 reads SGHTA; CDR2 reads FQGNSA. V lost 5 bases to trimming and J lost 9 bases, with 21 bases between them. The CDR3 loop reads CASSEGGTGARTQYF. Written as DNA, the CDR3 is TGTGCCAGCAGCGAGGGGGGGACAGGTGCTCGGACGCAGTATTTT.

This clonotype showed up many times. V and J are TRBV20-1 and TRBJ1-1; no clear D gene. Germline CDR1 and CDR2: DFQATT and SNEGSKA (reference sequence). This CDR3 spans 12 amino acids. Trimming removed 0 bases from V and 5 bases from J, with 7 bases in between. The CDR3 DNA sequence: TGCAGTGCTAGAGATCAGGATACTGAAGCTTTCTTT. Its protein is CSARDQDTEAFF.

This chain links TRBV6-1 with TRBJ2-7, with D possibly being TRBD1 (6 bases). Trimming left V 9 bases short and J 5 bases short, with 17 bases between. Germline values: CDR1 MNHNS, CDR2 SASEGT. The CDR3 totals 13 residues. The CDR3 DNA follows: TGTGCCAGTCGTCTTCAACAGGGCGACGAGCAGTACTTC. Its translation: CASRLQQGDEQYF.

The CDR3 nucleotides are TGCGCCAGCAGCCCTGTCGAGACCACTGAAGCTTTCTTT. This encodes CASSPVETTEAFF. The rearrangement joins TRBV5-1 to TRBJ1-1, with D unresolved. The CDR3 is 13 amino acids. Trimming stripped 4 bases from V and 4 bases from J, with 11 bases between. Germline V CDR1 and CDR2: SGHRS, YFSETQ.

This clonotype was found many times. The chain has TRBV3-1 and TRBJ1-1; perhaps TRBD1 as D (5 bases). Trimming pared 8 bases from V and 4 bases from J, leaving 11 bases between. The CDR3 is made up of 12 amino acids. Looked up from germline, CDR1 is LGHDT and CDR2 is YNNKEL (reference sequence). CDR3 DNA: TGTGCCAGCTCTATGAGGGGCACTGAAGCTTTCTTT. Its protein is CASSMRGTEAFF.

To note about this clonotype: At one end the junction does not follow the germline gene, possibly because of a read error. The chain has TRBV12-3 or TRBV12-4 and TRBJ2-2, with D possibly being TRBD1 (5 bases). The CDR3 runs to 14 residues. This CDR3 reads CVSRLGRGAAELFF. The CDR3 DNA reads as TGTGTCAGCAGGCTCGGTAGGGGTGCCGCGGAGCTGTTTTTT.

There are many counts of this clonotype. The genes are TRBV11-2 and TRBJ1-1; no firm D call. This CDR3 comprises 14 residues. Trimming left V 3 bases short and J 10 bases short, with 18 bases between. Germline V gene lookup returns CDR1 SGHAT and CDR2 FQNNGV. CDR3 in DNA: TGTGCCAGCAGCTTTGGGGTCGAACCCGGGAGAGCTTTCTTT. It is translated as CASSFGVEPGRAFF.

This clonotype was recorded only once. The DNA is left out, because the CDR3 cannot be placed on it with certainty; the CDR3 is given as TCRdb lists it. The chain links TRBV25-1 to TRBJ2-2; the tabulated D call, TRBD2, remains unverified against the DNA. The CDR3 length is 23 residues, termini included. CDR1 and CDR2 (germline): MGHDK, SYGVNS. The CDR3 is CASRGLGGYYNSPLHFGNGELFF.

This clonotype rates as medium-sized. DNA for the CDR3: TGTGCCAGCAGGGCCGGACAGGGGGCCTATACAGATACGCAGTATTTT. This codes for CASRAGQGAYTDTQYF. This chain links TRBV6-1 with TRBJ2-3; 11 bases are shared with TRBD1. This CDR3 is 16 amino acids long. V lost 6 bases and J lost 3; bases outside the gene matches: 8. Germline values: CDR1 MNHNS, CDR2 SASEGT.

This clonotype was picked up many times. The rearrangement links TRBV20-1 to TRBJ1-1; D remains ambiguous. From germline, CDR1 is DFQATT and CDR2 SNEGSKA (reference sequence). This CDR3 is 13 amino acids long. Trimming cost V 4 bases and J 2 bases, with 11 bases left between them. Here the CDR3 reads CSAKLWGNTEAFF. CDR3 sequence (DNA): TGCAGTGCTAAACTCTGGGGAAACACTGAAGCTTTCTTT.

As regards this clonotype: Just one base apart from a much larger clone, this may be a read error. The rearrangement links TRBV4-1 to TRBJ1-1; the D is unclear. The CDR3 covers 14 residues. Per germline, CDR1 MGHRA and CDR2 YSYEKL. The DNA of the CDR3 is TGCGCCAGAAGCCAAGAATCCCTGAACACTGAAGCTTTCTTT. It is translated as CARSQESLNTEAFF.

This clonotype was picked up many times. The V call is TRBV5-4, the J call TRBJ2-7; D tentatively reads TRBD1 or TRBD2 (5 bases each). The germline V gene encodes CDR1 SGHNT and CDR2 YYREEE (reference sequence). This CDR3 has 15 amino acids. V dropped 0 bases and J dropped 5 bases, with 15 bases sitting between them. Written as DNA, the CDR3 is TGTGCCAGCAGCTTGGAGTTGGGGGACCTCCACGAGCAGTACTTC. It codes for CASSLELGDLHEQYF. Looking up the rest from reference TRBV5-4 and TRBJ2-7 gives the full variable domain: ETGVTQSPTHLIKTRGQQVTLRCSSQSGHNTVSWYQQALGQGPQFIFQYYREEENGRGNFPPRFSGLQFPNYSSELNVNALELDDSALYLCASSLELGDLHEQYFGPGTRLTVT.

The chain joins TRBV5-1 to TRBJ2-3, with D uncertain. Germline V gene lookup returns CDR1 SGHRS and CDR2 YFSETQ. Deletions cut 4 bases from V and 5 bases from J, with 23 bases between. The CDR3 is 17 residues long. CDR3 residues: CASSDAPPGTGKDTQYF. The CDR3 nucleotides read TGCGCCAGCAGCGACGCCCCTCCTGGCACTGGTAAAGATACGCAGTATTTT.

This clonotype was recorded at least ten times. The chain has TRBV29-1 and TRBJ2-3; perhaps TRBD1 as D (6 bases). Germline lookup yields CDR1 SQVTM and CDR2 ANQGSEA. The CDR3 is 15 residues long. V was trimmed by 6 bases and J by 0 bases, leaving 16 bases between them. The CDR3 region has the DNA TGCAGCGTCTTTAAGACAGGCGGCAGCACAGATACGCAGTATTTT. Amino acid sequence: CSVFKTGGSTDTQYF.

Many counts were recorded for this clonotype. The gene calls are TRBV28 and TRBJ2-7; TRBD1 is a possible D gene (5 bases). This CDR3 has 13 residues. Between the trimmed V and J ends, which lost 6 bases and 5 bases, there was a span of 14 bases. CDR1 is MDHEN and CDR2 is SYDVKM in the germline V gene. The chain's CDR3 is CASSETEKHEQYF. In nucleotides, the CDR3 is TGTGCCAGCAGCGAGACAGAAAAACACGAGCAGTACTTC.

This clonotype was seen repeatedly, ten times or more. CDR3 amino acids: CASSFGRPDRGGEQFF. In nucleotides, the CDR3 is TGTGCCAGCAGTTTTGGTAGGCCGGACAGGGGAGGAGAGCAGTTCTTC. V and J are TRBV27 and TRBJ2-1; 9 bases are shared with TRBD1. With V trimmed by 3 bases and J by 10 bases, 13 bases remained unmatched. The CDR3 is 16 amino acids. The germline V gene has CDR1 MNHEY and CDR2 SMNVEV (reference sequence).

Concerning this clonotype itself: A read error may explain this, as a much larger clone is one base away. This chain connects TRBV7-8 to TRBJ2-3; 8 positions match TRBD1. CDR3 length: 16 amino acids. CDR1 and CDR2 (germline): SGHVS, FQNEAQ. CDR3 DNA sequence: TGTGCCAGCAGCTTAGACCAGGGGGCGCGCGGAGATACGCGGTATTTT. Encoded protein: CASSLDQGARGDTRYF.

The genes are TRBV27 and TRBJ1-2; 7 bases agree with TRBD1. Germline V CDR1 and CDR2: MNHEY, SMNVEV (reference sequence). V lost 5 bases to trimming and J lost 4 bases; unmatched junction nucleotides: 10. This CDR3 has 15 residues. CDR3 sequence reads: CASSARQGVGYGYTF. CDR3 nucleotides: TGTGCCAGCAGTGCCCGACAGGGAGTGGGCTATGGCTACACCTTC.

In DNA form, the CDR3 reads TGTGCCAGCTCTGGAACAGTTGTTCCCTCCTACGAGCAGTACTTC. As protein: CASSGTVVPSYEQYF. The chain is built from TRBV18 and TRBJ2-7; D is uncertain. The CDR3 spans 15 residues. The V end was cut by 6 bases, the J end by 0 bases, with 15 bases between. CDR1 KGHSH and CDR2 LQKENI come from the germline V gene.